This is a list of T cell receptor beta chains from one sample in a study of blood T cell repertoires in COVID-19. The protocol was immunoSEQ multiplex PCR, while the TCRdb copy is restricted to in-frame clones and leaves out a portion. The sample shows about 150,000 clones, around 90% of them seen only once. Material: peripheral blood. These receptors were taken from a woman aged 60 to 75 with active or convalescent COVID-19. CDR3s include the opening cysteine and the closing phenylalanine or tryptophan. A D gene is named only where the DNA matches it firmly. Some rows have no size entry. The others give once, few or many, or a class for an expanded clone.

cdr3_nt: TGCGCCAGCAGCCCTGGACAGGGGGAGGTTTGGACTGAAGCTTTCTTT; cdr3_aa: CASSPGQGEVWTEAFF; v_call: TRBV5-1; d_call: TRBD1; clone_size: -; j_call: TRBJ1-1; cdr3_length: 16
cdr3_nt: TGTGCCAGCAGCCCGGGACTAGCGGTTACCTACGAGCAGTACTTC; cdr3_aa: CASSPGLAVTYEQYF; v_call: TRBV7-9; d_call: TRBD2; clone_size: -; j_call: TRBJ2-7; cdr3_length: 15
cdr3_nt: TGTGCCAGCAGCTCCACCTCTAACAGTTATCAGCCCCAGCATTTT; cdr3_aa: CASSSTSNSYQPQHF; v_call: TRBV6-2/TRBV6-3; d_call: -; clone_size: -; j_call: TRBJ1-5; cdr3_length: 15
cdr3_nt: TGTGCCAGCAGTGGGCAGGGAGGTGGTTATGGCTACACCTTC; cdr3_aa: CASSGQGGGYGYTF; v_call: TRBV2; d_call: -; clone_size: -; j_call: TRBJ1-2; cdr3_length: 14
cdr3_nt: TGTGCCAGCAGCTTAAATTGGGGGGTTAATGAAAAACTGTTTTTT; cdr3_aa: CASSLNWGVNEKLFF; v_call: TRBV7-2; d_call: -; clone_size: -; j_call: TRBJ1-4; cdr3_length: 15
cdr3_nt: TGTGCCAGCTCACCCCCCGGGACACAGAACACTGAAGCTTTCTTT; cdr3_aa: CASSPPGTQNTEAFF; v_call: TRBV5-4; d_call: -; clone_size: once; j_call: TRBJ1-1; cdr3_length: 15
cdr3_nt: TGTGCCAGCAGTTACGCTCGGGGGGACCAAGAGACCCAGTACTTC; cdr3_aa: CASSYARGDQETQYF; v_call: TRBV6-2/TRBV6-3; d_call: TRBD2; clone_size: -; j_call: TRBJ2-5; cdr3_length: 15
cdr3_nt: TGTGCCAGCAGCCCGACAGGGGGAAGGTGGAATTCACCCCTCCACTTT; cdr3_aa: CASSPTGGRWNSPLHF; v_call: TRBV27; d_call: TRBD1; clone_size: -; j_call: TRBJ1-6; cdr3_length: 16
cdr3_nt: TGTGCCAGCAGCGGAGACAGGGACTACAATGAGCAGTTCTTC; cdr3_aa: CASSGDRDYNEQFF; v_call: TRBV11-2; d_call: TRBD1; clone_size: -; j_call: TRBJ2-1; cdr3_length: 14
cdr3_nt: TGCGCCAGCAGCCAAGATGGACAGGGGAGCAATCAGCCCCAGCATTTT; cdr3_aa: CASSQDGQGSNQPQHF; v_call: TRBV4-3; d_call: TRBD1; clone_size: -; j_call: TRBJ1-5; cdr3_length: 16
cdr3_nt: TGCGCCAGCAGCCAAGACCCAAGCGGGGGGGCCGTCAATGAGCAGTTCTTC; cdr3_aa: CASSQDPSGGAVNEQFF; v_call: TRBV4-3; d_call: TRBD2; clone_size: few; j_call: TRBJ2-1; cdr3_length: 17
cdr3_nt: TGTGCCAGCAGCTCCACTAGCGGGGTCTCCTACAATGAGCAGTTCTTC; cdr3_aa: CASSSTSGVSYNEQFF; v_call: TRBV9; d_call: TRBD2; clone_size: once; j_call: TRBJ2-1; cdr3_length: 16
cdr3_nt: TGCGCCAGCAGCTCGGGGGTAGAAGGAAACACCATATATTTT; cdr3_aa: CASSSGVEGNTIYF; v_call: TRBV5-1; d_call: -; clone_size: -; j_call: TRBJ1-3; cdr3_length: 14
cdr3_nt: TGTGCCAGCAGTGACGGGAGGTTTCCGGAAAAACTGTTTTTT; cdr3_aa: CASSDGRFPEKLFF; v_call: TRBV2; d_call: -; clone_size: -; j_call: TRBJ1-4; cdr3_length: 14
cdr3_nt: TGTGCCAGCAGCCGGGGGGCGGAAAGCTCCTACGAGCAGTACTTC; cdr3_aa: CASSRGAESSYEQYF; v_call: TRBV5-4; d_call: -; clone_size: -; j_call: TRBJ2-7; cdr3_length: 15
cdr3_nt: TGTGCCAGCAGAAAAACGTACTTCGGGGAGCTGTTTTTT; cdr3_aa: CASRKTYFGELFF; v_call: TRBV2; d_call: -; clone_size: -; j_call: TRBJ2-2; cdr3_length: 13
cdr3_nt: TGTGCCAGCAGCTCTTCCTACGAGCAGTACTTC; cdr3_aa: CASSSSYEQYF; v_call: TRBV5-6; d_call: -; clone_size: -; j_call: TRBJ2-7; cdr3_length: 11
cdr3_nt: TGTGCCAGTAGTATAGACGCAGGTGCTGAAGCTTTCTTT; cdr3_aa: CASSIDAGAEAFF; v_call: TRBV19; d_call: -; clone_size: -; j_call: TRBJ1-1; cdr3_length: 13
cdr3_nt: TGCGCCAGCAGCCCCGGGGGACAGTTATCGGGCTACACCTTC; cdr3_aa: CASSPGGQLSGYTF; v_call: TRBV5-1; d_call: TRBD1; clone_size: -; j_call: TRBJ1-2; cdr3_length: 14
cdr3_nt: TGTGCCAGCAGTGAACGCCTAGTCACAGATACGCAGTATTTT; cdr3_aa: CASSERLVTDTQYF; v_call: TRBV6-1; d_call: -; clone_size: -; j_call: TRBJ2-3; cdr3_length: 14
cdr3_nt: TGTGCCAGCAGCTTGGTGGGCAACTCTGGAAACACCATATATTTT; cdr3_aa: CASSLVGNSGNTIYF; v_call: TRBV5-4; d_call: -; clone_size: -; j_call: TRBJ1-3; cdr3_length: 15
cdr3_nt: TGTGCTAGTGGCCGCCCAACAGGGGGGACCGGGGAGCTGTTTTTT; cdr3_aa: CASGRPTGGTGELFF; v_call: TRBV12-5; d_call: TRBD1; clone_size: -; j_call: TRBJ2-2; cdr3_length: 15
cdr3_nt: TGTGCCAGCAGCTTGCTAGGACAGGGCAATCAGCCCCAGCATTTT; cdr3_aa: CASSLLGQGNQPQHF; v_call: TRBV5-6; d_call: TRBD1; clone_size: -; j_call: TRBJ1-5; cdr3_length: 15
cdr3_nt: TGTGCCAGCAGTTACTCCGCCCGGGACAGGCATCAGCCCCAGCATTTT; cdr3_aa: CASSYSARDRHQPQHF; v_call: TRBV6-5; d_call: TRBD1; clone_size: few; j_call: TRBJ1-5; cdr3_length: 16
cdr3_nt: TGTGCCAGCAGCTTAGGGACTAGCGGGGGGGCCACCTACAATGAGCAGTTCTTC; cdr3_aa: CASSLGTSGGATYNEQFF; v_call: TRBV7-2; d_call: TRBD2; clone_size: few; j_call: TRBJ2-1; cdr3_length: 18
cdr3_nt: TGTGCCAGCAGCGTAGGGCCTAGCGGTTACAATGAGCAGTTCTTC; cdr3_aa: CASSVGPSGYNEQFF; v_call: TRBV9; d_call: TRBD2; clone_size: -; j_call: TRBJ2-1; cdr3_length: 15
cdr3_nt: TGTGCCTGGAGTAGGGGTTACACTAATGAAAAACTGTTTTTT; cdr3_aa: CAWSRGYTNEKLFF; v_call: TRBV30; d_call: -; clone_size: -; j_call: TRBJ1-4; cdr3_length: 14
cdr3_nt: TGTGCCAGCTCTATGGACAGGAGAGAGACCCAGTACTTC; cdr3_aa: CASSMDRRETQYF; v_call: TRBV19; d_call: TRBD1; clone_size: once; j_call: TRBJ2-5; cdr3_length: 13
cdr3_nt: TGTGCCAGCAGCTTGGGAGGACAGGGGGTCAGAACCGGGGAGCTGTTTTTT; cdr3_aa: CASSLGGQGVRTGELFF; v_call: TRBV5-8; d_call: TRBD1; clone_size: -; j_call: TRBJ2-2; cdr3_length: 17
cdr3_nt: TGTGCCAGCAGTGAACTGAGCGGGGGGGCCGGCGAGCAGTACTTC; cdr3_aa: CASSELSGGAGEQYF; v_call: TRBV2; d_call: TRBD2; clone_size: few; j_call: TRBJ2-7; cdr3_length: 15
cdr3_nt: TGTGCCAGTAGTTTGAATACAGGGGTAGTCACTGAAGCTTTCTTT; cdr3_aa: CASSLNTGVVTEAFF; v_call: TRBV19; d_call: TRBD1; clone_size: -; j_call: TRBJ1-1; cdr3_length: 15
cdr3_nt: TGTGCCAGCAGACCCGACTACAGCACAGATACGCAGTATTTT; cdr3_aa: CASRPDYSTDTQYF; v_call: TRBV5-4; d_call: -; clone_size: -; j_call: TRBJ2-3; cdr3_length: 14
cdr3_nt: TGCGCCAGCAGCTATATGGGACAGGGGGCTAGAGATACGCAGTATTTT; cdr3_aa: CASSYMGQGARDTQYF; v_call: TRBV5-1; d_call: TRBD1; clone_size: once; j_call: TRBJ2-3; cdr3_length: 16
cdr3_nt: TGTGCCAGCTCACCTCGCCGGGACAGGGACCATGGCTACACCTTC; cdr3_aa: CASSPRRDRDHGYTF; v_call: TRBV18; d_call: TRBD1; clone_size: -; j_call: TRBJ1-2; cdr3_length: 15
cdr3_nt: TGTGCCAGCAGCCGAGAAGGGGTAGATACGCAGTATTTT; cdr3_aa: CASSREGVDTQYF; v_call: TRBV11-3; d_call: -; clone_size: -; j_call: TRBJ2-3; cdr3_length: 13
cdr3_nt: TGTGCCAGCAGCTCAAACGTAGACACCATATATTTT; cdr3_aa: CASSSNVDTIYF; v_call: TRBV11-2; d_call: -; clone_size: -; j_call: TRBJ1-3; cdr3_length: 12
cdr3_nt: TGTGCCAGCAGCGAAGGAGGGGGGGTAGGGCAGCCCCAGCATTTT; cdr3_aa: CASSEGGGVGQPQHF; v_call: TRBV5-4; d_call: -; clone_size: -; j_call: TRBJ1-5; cdr3_length: 15
cdr3_nt: TGTGCCAGCAGCCCGAGAGTAGGACAGGGGTGGGCCTATGGCTACACCTTC; cdr3_aa: CASSPRVGQGWAYGYTF; v_call: TRBV7-8; d_call: TRBD1; clone_size: -; j_call: TRBJ1-2; cdr3_length: 17
cdr3_nt: TGTGCCAGCAGTTTAATACAGGGGAACTCTGGAAACACCATATATTTT; cdr3_aa: CASSLIQGNSGNTIYF; v_call: TRBV6-6; d_call: TRBD1; clone_size: -; j_call: TRBJ1-3; cdr3_length: 16
cdr3_nt: TGTGCTAGTGCCCTTACAGGGGTGCCCTACGAGCAGTACTTC; cdr3_aa: CASALTGVPYEQYF; v_call: TRBV12-5; d_call: TRBD1; clone_size: -; j_call: TRBJ2-7; cdr3_length: 14